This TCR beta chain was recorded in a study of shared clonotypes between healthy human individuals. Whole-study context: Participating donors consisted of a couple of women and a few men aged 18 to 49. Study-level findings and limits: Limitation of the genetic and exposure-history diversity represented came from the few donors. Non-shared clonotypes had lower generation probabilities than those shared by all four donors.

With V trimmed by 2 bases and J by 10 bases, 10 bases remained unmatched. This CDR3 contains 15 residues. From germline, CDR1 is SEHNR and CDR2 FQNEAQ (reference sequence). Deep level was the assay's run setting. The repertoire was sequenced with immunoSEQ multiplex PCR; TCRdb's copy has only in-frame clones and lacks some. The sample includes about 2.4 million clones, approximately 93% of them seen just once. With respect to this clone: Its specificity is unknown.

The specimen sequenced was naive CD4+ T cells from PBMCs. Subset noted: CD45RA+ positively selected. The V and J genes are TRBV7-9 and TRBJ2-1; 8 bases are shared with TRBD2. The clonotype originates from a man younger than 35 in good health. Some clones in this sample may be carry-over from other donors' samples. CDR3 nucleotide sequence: TGTGCCAGCAGCTTATTAAAGCGGGAGAAGTCCGAGCAGTTCTTC. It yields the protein CASSLLKREKSEQFF. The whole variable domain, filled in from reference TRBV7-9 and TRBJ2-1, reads DTGVSQNPRHKITKRGQNVTFRCDPISEHNRLYWYRQTLGQGPEFLTYFQNEAQLEKSRLLSDRFSAERPKGSFSTLEIQRTEQGDSAMYLCASSLLKREKSEQFFGPGTRLTVL.